This entry lists 24 T cell receptor beta chains sequenced from one sample in a study of cytomegalovirus exposure and HLA in healthy donors. The PCR used 60 Vbeta and 13 Jbeta primers. The method was immunoSEQ multiplex PCR; TCRdb's version includes in-frame clones alone and lacks a portion of them. The sample records tens of thousands of clones, roughly 60% being singletons. Sequences were obtained from PBMCs. The receptors here all came from a human donor in good health.

V usage is TRBV25-1 and J usage is TRBJ1-1, with D tentatively TRBD1 (5 bases). CDR1 MGHDK and CDR2 SYGVNS come from the germline V gene. Deletions cut 4 bases from V and 0 bases from J, with 12 bases between. CDR3 length equals 15 residues. CDR3 region: CASSGRRALNTEAFF. CDR3 sequence (DNA): TGTGCCAGCAGTGGACGCAGGGCTTTGAACACTGAAGCTTTCTTT.

The rearrangement links TRBV6-5 to TRBJ1-1; 8 nucleotides match TRBD1. The CDR3 totals 14 residues. The V gene end was trimmed by 2 bases and the J gene end by 1 base; junction bases not matched to a gene: 0. Looked up from germline, CDR1 is MNHEY and CDR2 is SVGAGI. This CDR3 is CASSYDRGNTEAFF. CDR3 coding DNA: TGTGCCAGCAGTTACGACAGGGGGAACACTGAAGCTTTCTTT.

This clone came up a few times. The chain joins TRBV7-6 to TRBJ2-7; 11 bases match TRBD2. Germline values: CDR1 SGHVS, CDR2 FNYEAQ. The CDR3 is made up of 15 amino acids. J gave up 2 bases and V 4 bases, and 4 bases lay outside the gene matches. The CDR3 loop reads CASSSLAGATYEQYF. Written as DNA, the CDR3 is TGTGCCAGCAGCTCACTAGCGGGGGCAACCTACGAGCAGTACTTC.

This clone has only a few counts. The chain has TRBV5-6 and TRBJ2-7, with a tentative D call TRBD1 (5 bases). The germline V gene has CDR1 SGHDT and CDR2 YYEEEE. The V and J ends lost 6 bases and 3 bases respectively, with 7 bases between them. This CDR3 has 11 amino acids. CDR3 region: CASNGHYEQYF. Here the CDR3 DNA reads TGTGCCAGCAACGGACACTACGAGCAGTACTTC. Full variable domain (rest looked up from reference TRBV5-6 and TRBJ2-7): DAGVTQSPTHLIKTRGQQVTLRCSPKSGHDTVSWYQQALGQGPQFIFQYYEEEERQRGNFPDRFSGHQFPNYSSELNVNALLLGDSALYLCASNGHYEQYFGPGTRLTVT.

The chain joins TRBV7-3 to TRBJ2-2; a possible D gene is TRBD2 (6 bases). The CDR3 is 15 amino acids. V was pared by 5 bases and J by 0 bases, with 10 bases between. Germline-derived CDR1 and CDR2 are SGHTA and FQGTGA. CDR3 nucleotide sequence: TGTGCCAGCAGCCTTGGGACTTCGAACACCGGGGAGCTGTTTTTT. Its translation is CASSLGTSNTGELFF.

The chain has TRBV4-1 and TRBJ1-1; possibly TRBD1 for D (6 bases). The length of the CDR3 is 14 residues. CDR1 is MGHRA and CDR2 is YSYEKL in the germline V gene. V lost 1 base, J lost 0 bases, and 6 bases lay in between. The CDR3 nucleotides are TGCGCCAGCAGCCAAGGGGGGCTGAACACTGAAGCTTTCTTT. It is translated as CASSQGGLNTEAFF.

The chain carries TRBV4-1 and TRBJ2-7; a possible D gene is TRBD2 (5 bases). This CDR3 contains 18 residues. Germline-derived CDR1 and CDR2 are MGHRA and YSYEKL. Trimming stripped 2 bases from V and 0 bases from J, with 20 bases between. CDR3 DNA: TGCGCCAGCAGCCAACATACGCCCGGCGGGCCGACCTCCTACGAGCAGTACTTC. Residues: CASSQHTPGGPTSYEQYF.

This clone was picked up a small number of times. The chain joins TRBV29-1 to TRBJ1-2; 10 bases are a match to TRBD1. Germline trimming cut 6 bases from V and 4 bases from J; bases unmatched to any gene: 5. CDR3 length: 13 amino acids. The germline CDR1 and CDR2 sequences are SQVTM and ANQGSEA. The CDR3 sequence: CSVRQGASYGYTF. The CDR3 bases are TGCAGCGTCCGACAGGGGGCGTCCTATGGCTACACCTTC.

The chain joins TRBV11-1 to TRBJ1-1, with 7 bases identical to TRBD1. The V segment lost 5 bases and the J segment 3 bases; nucleotides outside the gene matches: 3. The CDR3 loop spans 13 amino acids. From germline, CDR1 is SGHAT and CDR2 FQDESV (reference sequence). The CDR3 is CASSGTEYTEAFF. In DNA, the CDR3 is TGTGCCAGCAGCGGGACAGAATACACTGAAGCTTTCTTT.

The table lists this clone with a few counts. The gene calls are TRBV5-1 and TRBJ1-2; TRBD1 aligns across 7 bases. CDR3 length equals 12 residues. V gave up 3 bases and J gave up 5 bases; unmatched junction bases: 1. CDR1 and CDR2 (germline): SGHRS, YFSETQ. The CDR3 spells CASSSTGYGYTF. The DNA of the CDR3 is TGCGCCAGCAGCTCGACAGGGTATGGCTACACCTTC.

V usage is TRBV4-1 and J usage is TRBJ1-2, with 7 bases matching TRBD1. Germline V gene data show CDR1 as MGHRA and CDR2 as YSYEKL. V lost 1 base to trimming and J lost 8 bases; unmatched junction nucleotides: 7. CDR3 length: 14 amino acids. This CDR3 is CASSQASGGPGYTF. The CDR3 DNA reads as TGCGCCAGCAGCCAAGCCTCAGGGGGGCCAGGCTACACCTTC.

The chain is built from TRBV10-3 and TRBJ1-3, with D perhaps TRBD1 (5 bases). Trimming pared 10 bases from V and 3 bases from J, leaving 10 bases between. The CDR3 extends over 12 amino acids. Germline lookup yields CDR1 ENHRY and CDR2 SYGVKD. The chain's CDR3 is CATQGVGNTIYF. CDR3 coding DNA: TGTGCCACGCAGGGTGTTGGAAACACCATATATTTT.

This chain connects TRBV5-4 to TRBJ1-2; 9 nucleotides match TRBD1. This CDR3 has 16 amino acids. V lost 5 bases and J lost 8; bases outside the gene matches: 16. Germline CDR1 reads SGHNT; CDR2 reads YYREEE (reference sequence). CDR3 in amino acids: CASSSGGTGTLGGYTF. In DNA form, the CDR3 reads TGTGCCAGCAGTTCGGGGGGGACAGGGACGTTAGGGGGCTACACCTTC.

The chain links TRBV2 to TRBJ1-4, with D possibly being TRBD1 (6 bases). Germline CDR1 SNHLY, CDR2 FYNNEI. The CDR3 covers 15 residues. Trimming removed 5 bases at V and 4 bases at J, with 14 bases between. The CDR3 DNA follows: TGTGCCAGCAGTCCGAGACAGGACTTTAATGAAAAACTGTTTTTT. Translation gives CASSPRQDFNEKLFF. The full variable domain, in which reference TRBV2 and TRBJ1-4 provide the parts outside the CDR3, is EPEVTQTPSHQVTQMGQEVILRCVPISNHLYFYWYRQILGQKVEFLVSFYNNEISEKSEIFDDQFSVERPDGSNFTLKIRSTKLEDSAMYFCASSPRQDFNEKLFFGSGTQLSVL.

J is TRBJ2-7 and V is TRBV11-2, with a possible D match to TRBD1 (5 bases). Germline V gene sequence: CDR1 SGHAT, CDR2 FQNNGV. This CDR3 spans 14 amino acids. V dropped 5 bases and J dropped 3 bases, with 14 bases sitting between them. The CDR3 region is CASSQGHVDYEQYF. For the CDR3, the DNA is TGTGCCAGCAGCCAAGGACACGTCGACTACGAGCAGTACTTC.

This clone occurred a few times. The rearrangement uses TRBV6-5 and TRBJ2-2; the D gene is possibly TRBD2 (5 bases). Germline V CDR1 and CDR2: MNHEY, SVGAGI. With 0 bases removed from V and 2 bases from J, the gap between germline ends came to 10 bases. The CDR3 is 16 residues long. CDR3: CASSYSRRTNTGELFF. CDR3 bases: TGTGCCAGCAGTTACTCGAGACGGACTAACACCGGGGAGCTGTTTTTT.

This chain links TRBV7-9 with TRBJ1-3; 7 positions match TRBD1. CDR1 and CDR2 (germline): SEHNR, FQNEAQ (reference sequence). The CDR3 loop spans 16 amino acids. With V trimmed by 3 bases and J by 3 bases, 8 bases remained unmatched. DNA of the CDR3: TGTGCCAGCAGCTTCCCGGAAGGGACAGATGGAAACACCATATATTTT. This translates into CASSFPEGTDGNTIYF.

The CDR3 region is CASSSRQGNTEAFF. The DNA of the CDR3 is TGTGCCAGCAGCAGCCGACAGGGGAACACTGAAGCTTTCTTT. The chain joins TRBV21-1 to TRBJ1-1; TRBD1, the table's D call, was not compared with the DNA. TRBV21-1 is a pseudogene. The CDR3 runs to 14 residues.

The rearrangement uses TRBV30 and TRBJ2-5; D is undetermined. CDR3 length equals 13 residues. V shed 0 bases and J shed 5 bases, with 10 bases lying between them. Germline V gene lookup returns CDR1 GTSNPN and CDR2 SVGIG (reference sequence). In DNA form, the CDR3 reads TGTGCCTGGAGTGTCCCCTTTATGGAGACCCAGTACTTC. Translating it yields CAWSVPFMETQYF.

V and J are TRBV30 and TRBJ2-3; possibly TRBD1 for D (7 bases). V was shortened by 0 bases and J by 7 bases, with 11 bases between the two germline ends. The CDR3 runs to 13 residues. Germline CDR1 is GTSNPN and CDR2 is SVGIG (reference sequence). The CDR3 nucleotides are TGTGCCTGGAGTGTACAGGGGAGGAATACGCAGTATTTT. It specifies CAWSVQGRNTQYF. The full variable domain, its missing parts supplied by reference TRBV30 and TRBJ2-3, is SQTIHQWPATLVQPVGSPLSLECTVEGTSNPNLYWYRQAAGRGLQLLFYSVGIGQISSEVPQNLSASRPQDRQFILSSKKLLLSDSGFYLCAWSVQGRNTQYFGPGTRLTVL.

V usage is TRBV5-1 and J usage is TRBJ1-2; D is ambiguous. The V and J ends lost 0 bases and 8 bases respectively, with 17 bases between them. The germline V gene encodes CDR1 SGHRS and CDR2 YFSETQ. CDR3 length equals 15 residues. The CDR3 nucleotides are TGCGCCAGCAGCTTGGTGTCAGGCAATTTTGGAGGCTACACCTTC. Amino acids: CASSLVSGNFGGYTF.

The genes are TRBV18 and TRBJ2-7; tentatively, D is TRBD2 (5 bases). The CDR3 runs to 15 residues. Germline-derived CDR1 and CDR2 are KGHSH and LQKENI. V gave up 2 bases and J gave up 6 bases, with 17 bases separating them. This CDR3 is CASSPDRVASGEQYF. CDR3 DNA sequence: TGTGCCAGCTCACCAGATCGGGTAGCGTCTGGCGAGCAGTACTTC.

The sample holds many counts of this clone. This chain joins TRBV10-3 and TRBJ2-3; the match to TRBD2 covers 7 bases. Germline trimming cut 5 bases from V and 6 bases from J; bases unmatched to any gene: 8. There are 14 residues in the CDR3. Germline loops: CDR1 ENHRY, CDR2 SYGVKD. The CDR3: CAISTSVGMDTQYF. The CDR3 DNA follows: TGTGCCATCAGTACTAGCGTGGGGATGGATACGCAGTATTTT.

The chain is built from TRBV30 and TRBJ1-1; unclear D gene. This CDR3 has 14 residues. V was clipped by 0 bases and J by 0 bases, with 8 bases between them. CDR1 is GTSNPN, CDR2 SVGIG, per germline (reference sequence). The CDR3 here is CAWSVQFMNTEAFF. As DNA, the CDR3 is TGTGCCTGGAGTGTTCAGTTTATGAACACTGAAGCTTTCTTT.